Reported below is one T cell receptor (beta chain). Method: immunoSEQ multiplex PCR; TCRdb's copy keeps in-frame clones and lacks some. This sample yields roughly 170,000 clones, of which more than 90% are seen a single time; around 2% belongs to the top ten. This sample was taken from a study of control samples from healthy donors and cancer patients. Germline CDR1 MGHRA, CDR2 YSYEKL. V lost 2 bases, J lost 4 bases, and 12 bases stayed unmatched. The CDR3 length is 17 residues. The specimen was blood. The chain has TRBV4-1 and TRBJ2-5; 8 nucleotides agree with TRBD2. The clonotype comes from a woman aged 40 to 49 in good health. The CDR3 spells CASSQPGRGGLSETQYF. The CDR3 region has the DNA TGCGCCAGCAGCCAACCGGGTCGGGGGGGCCTTTCAGAGACCCAGTACTTC.